A single T cell receptor (beta chain) is shown here with its context. Its antigen is undetermined. These data are taken from a study of T cell responses to AZD1222 COVID-19 vaccine. General study points: The study sampled repertoires only after the peak T cell response. Unmutated regions of variants are reportedly targeted by nearly half of spike-specific TCRs. The span of vaccine-associated CD4 TCRs extended across spike, with dominance at 160-218 and 743-854.

The V and J ends lost 2 bases and 4 bases respectively, with 14 bases between them. CDR3 length: 15 amino acids. The germline gives CDR1 MGHRA, CDR2 YSYEKL. Data came from immunoSEQ multiplex PCR; TCRdb stores just in-frame clones and leaves some out. The sample has around 150,000 clones, about 92% seen once. Sequencing was performed on peripheral blood, taken 28 days after the second AZD1222 dose. The TCR was taken from an adult who received the AZD1222 COVID-19 vaccine. The chain combines TRBV4-1 with TRBJ1-2; possibly TRBD1 for D (5 bases). The CDR3 DNA reads as TGCGCCAGCAGCCAACCGGGGCATATTTCCTATGGCTACACCTTC. Encoded protein: CASSQPGHISYGYTF.